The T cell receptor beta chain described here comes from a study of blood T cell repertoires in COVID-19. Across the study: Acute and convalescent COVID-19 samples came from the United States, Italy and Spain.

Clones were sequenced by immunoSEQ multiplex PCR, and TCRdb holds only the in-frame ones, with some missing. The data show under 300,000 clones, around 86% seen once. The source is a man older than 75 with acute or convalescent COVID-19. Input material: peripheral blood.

The CDR3 DNA follows: TGTGCCAGCAGTTATATCGGTGAAGCTTTCTTT. It yields the protein CASSYIGEAFF. The chain combines TRBV6-5 with TRBJ1-1; D not resolved. This CDR3 is built from 11 residues. V lost 3 bases and J 7 bases, leaving 6 bases between the germline ends. Germline V gene data show CDR1 as MNHEY and CDR2 as SVGAGI.